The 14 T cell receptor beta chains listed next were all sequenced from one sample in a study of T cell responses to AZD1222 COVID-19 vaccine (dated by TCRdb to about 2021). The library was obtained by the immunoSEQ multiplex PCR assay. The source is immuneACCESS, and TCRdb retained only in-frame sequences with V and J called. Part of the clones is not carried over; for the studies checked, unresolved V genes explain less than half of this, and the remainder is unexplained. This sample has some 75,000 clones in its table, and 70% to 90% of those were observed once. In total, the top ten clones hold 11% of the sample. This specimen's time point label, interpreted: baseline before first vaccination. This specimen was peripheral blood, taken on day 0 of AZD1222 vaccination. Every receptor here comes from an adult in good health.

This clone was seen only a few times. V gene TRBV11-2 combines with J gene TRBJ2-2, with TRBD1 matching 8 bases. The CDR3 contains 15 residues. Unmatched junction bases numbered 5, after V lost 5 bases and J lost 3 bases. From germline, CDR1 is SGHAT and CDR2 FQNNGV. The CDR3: CASSPGTGYTGELFF. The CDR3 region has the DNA TGTGCCAGCAGCCCCGGGACAGGCTACACCGGGGAGCTGTTTTTT.

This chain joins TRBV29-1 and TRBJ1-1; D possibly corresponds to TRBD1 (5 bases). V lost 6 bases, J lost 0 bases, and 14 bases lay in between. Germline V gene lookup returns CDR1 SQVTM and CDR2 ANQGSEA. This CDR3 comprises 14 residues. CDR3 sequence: CSVTRGRLNTEAFF. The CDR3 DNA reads TGCAGCGTAACGCGGGGACGGTTGAACACTGAAGCTTTCTTT.

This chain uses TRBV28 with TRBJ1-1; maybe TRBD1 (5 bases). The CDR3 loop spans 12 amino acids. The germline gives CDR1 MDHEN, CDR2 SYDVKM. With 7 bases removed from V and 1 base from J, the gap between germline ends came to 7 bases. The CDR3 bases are TGTGCCAGCAAGGGACCGAACACTGAAGCTTTCTTT. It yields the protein CASKGPNTEAFF.

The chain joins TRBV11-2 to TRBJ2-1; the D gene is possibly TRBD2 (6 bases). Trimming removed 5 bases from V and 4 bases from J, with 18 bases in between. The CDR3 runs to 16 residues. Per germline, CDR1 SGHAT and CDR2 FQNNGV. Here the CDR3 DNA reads TGTGCCAGCAGCACCACGGGGGACCAGCTTTACAATGAGCAGTTCTTC. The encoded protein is CASSTTGDQLYNEQFF.

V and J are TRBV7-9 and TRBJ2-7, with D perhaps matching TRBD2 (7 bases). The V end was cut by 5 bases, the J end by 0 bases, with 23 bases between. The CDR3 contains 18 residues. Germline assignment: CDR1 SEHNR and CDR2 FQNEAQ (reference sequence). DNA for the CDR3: TGTGCCAGCAGCATGAAAACCCCCGGGGGGCCCTACTCCTACGAGCAGTACGTC. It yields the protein CASSMKTPGGPYSYEQYV.

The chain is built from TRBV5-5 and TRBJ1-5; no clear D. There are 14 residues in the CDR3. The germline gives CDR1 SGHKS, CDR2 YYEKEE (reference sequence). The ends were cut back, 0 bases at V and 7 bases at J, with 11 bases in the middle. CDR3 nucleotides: TGTGCCAGCAGCTTGGTTGTGGCCGGCCAGCCCCAGCATTTT. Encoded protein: CASSLVVAGQPQHF. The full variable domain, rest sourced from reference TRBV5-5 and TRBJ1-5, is DAGVTQSPTHLIKTRGQQVTLRCSPISGHKSVSWYQQVLGQGPQFIFQYYEKEERGRGNFPDRFSARQFPNYSSELNVNALLLGDSALYLCASSLVVAGQPQHFGDGTRLSIL.

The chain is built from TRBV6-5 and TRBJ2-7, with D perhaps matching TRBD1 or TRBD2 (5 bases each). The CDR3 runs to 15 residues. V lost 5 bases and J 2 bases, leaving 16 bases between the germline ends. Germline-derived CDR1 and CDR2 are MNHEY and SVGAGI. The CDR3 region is CASSPSGARPYEQYV. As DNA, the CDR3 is TGTGCCAGCAGTCCCTCCGGGGCCCGTCCCTACGAGCAGTACGTC.

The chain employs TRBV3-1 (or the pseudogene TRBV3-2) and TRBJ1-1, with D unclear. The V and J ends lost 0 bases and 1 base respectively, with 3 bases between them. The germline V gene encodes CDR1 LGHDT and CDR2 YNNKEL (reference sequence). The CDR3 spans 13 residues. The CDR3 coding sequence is TGTGCCAGCAGCCAAGACTGGAACACTGAAGCTTTCTTT. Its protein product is CASSQDWNTEAFF.

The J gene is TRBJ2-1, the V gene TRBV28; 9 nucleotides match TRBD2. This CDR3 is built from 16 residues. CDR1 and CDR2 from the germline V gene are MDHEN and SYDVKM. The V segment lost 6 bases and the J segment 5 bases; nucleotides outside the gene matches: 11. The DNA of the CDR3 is TGTGCCAGCAGGACAGAACTAGCGGGCAATAACAATGAGCAGTTCTTC. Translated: CASRTELAGNNNEQFF.

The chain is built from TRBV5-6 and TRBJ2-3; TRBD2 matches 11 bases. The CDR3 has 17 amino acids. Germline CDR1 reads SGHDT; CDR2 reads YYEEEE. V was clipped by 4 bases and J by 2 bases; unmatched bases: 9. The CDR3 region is CASSARRLAGITDTQYF. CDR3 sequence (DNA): TGTGCCAGCAGCGCCCGCAGACTAGCGGGGATCACAGATACGCAGTATTTT.

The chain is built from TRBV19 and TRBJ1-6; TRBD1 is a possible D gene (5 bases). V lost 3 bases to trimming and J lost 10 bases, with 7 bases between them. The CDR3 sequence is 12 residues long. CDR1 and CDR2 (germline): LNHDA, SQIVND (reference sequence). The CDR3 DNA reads TGTGCCAGTAGTATGGGGGTGTCACCCCTCCACTTT. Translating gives CASSMGVSPLHF.

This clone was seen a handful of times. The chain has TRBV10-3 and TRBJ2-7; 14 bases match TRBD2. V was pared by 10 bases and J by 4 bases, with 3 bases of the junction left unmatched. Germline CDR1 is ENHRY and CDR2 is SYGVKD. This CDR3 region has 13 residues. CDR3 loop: CASRLAGGYEQYF. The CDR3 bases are TGTGCCAGCCGACTAGCGGGGGGGTACGAGCAGTACTTC.

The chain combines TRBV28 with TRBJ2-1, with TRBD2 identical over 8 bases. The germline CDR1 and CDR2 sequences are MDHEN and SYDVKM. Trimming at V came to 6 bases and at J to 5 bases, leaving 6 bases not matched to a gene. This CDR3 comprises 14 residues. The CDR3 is CASRPAGVNNEQFF. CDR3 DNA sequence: TGTGCCAGCAGGCCAGCGGGGGTAAACAATGAGCAGTTCTTC.

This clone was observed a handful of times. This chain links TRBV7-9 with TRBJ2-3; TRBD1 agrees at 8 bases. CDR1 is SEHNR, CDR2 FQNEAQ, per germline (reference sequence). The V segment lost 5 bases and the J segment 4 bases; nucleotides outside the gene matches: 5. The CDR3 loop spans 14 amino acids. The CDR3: CASSHPDRADTQYF. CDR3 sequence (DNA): TGTGCCAGCAGCCATCCGGACAGGGCAGATACGCAGTATTTT.